This record covers a single TCR beta chain. These data are taken from a study of shared T cell receptors in the human thymus. TCRdb's copy holds only in-frame clones and misses some; the assay was immunoSEQ multiplex PCR. The sample lists under 700,000 clones, 78% occurring once. Germline lookup yields CDR1 SGDLS and CDR2 YYNGEE. V shed 4 bases and J shed 7 bases, with 17 bases lying between them. The CDR3 runs 14 residues. The same data also contributed to another study, on human thymus T cells. As that report states: Thymic resections from corrective heart surgery supplied the tissue. Thymic and blood repertoires showed apparently biased V and J gene usage. Related research described strongly overlapping thymic repertoires in unrelated people.

The sample consisted of thymocytes. This TCR was recovered from a boy under two years old with a congenital heart defect. The V call is TRBV9, the J call TRBJ1-2; D possibly corresponds to TRBD1 (5 bases). CDR3 sequence reads: CASSLGRVFSGYTF. CDR3 nucleotide sequence: TGTGCCAGCAGCCTCGGCAGGGTGTTTTCTGGCTACACCTTC.